The entry below gives a single TCR beta chain sequence along with its context. Antigen unknown. The data derive from a study of T cell responses to AZD1222 COVID-19 vaccine. The CDR3 totals 16 residues. Germline values: CDR1 SEHNR, CDR2 FQNEAQ (reference sequence). The junction had 10 bases not matched to a gene; V was cut back by 3 bases and J by 9 bases. Study findings and constraints: The study identified only five or six AZD1222 recipients as seropositive at baseline. Reportedly, nearly half the spike-specific TCRs target unmutated variant regions.

Clones were read by immunoSEQ multiplex PCR, and TCRdb kept only the in-frame ones, dropping some. The sample has 95,000 to 120,000 clones, roughly 84% seen once. This chain joins TRBV7-9 and TRBJ1-3; TRBD1 matches 11 bases. This receptor was taken from an adult in good health. The specimen was peripheral blood, collected on day 0 of AZD1222 vaccination. CDR3 DNA sequence: TGTGCCAGCAGCTTTGCTGGGACAGGGGGTTTTGGCACCATATATTTT. This encodes CASSFAGTGGFGTIYF.